The 20 T cell receptor beta chains reported below all come from one sample, sequenced in a study of cytomegalovirus exposure and HLA in healthy donors. This table comes from immunoSEQ multiplex PCR, and its TCRdb copy is limited to in-frame clones, with some not included. The repertoire holds around 120,000 clones, around 88% seen once, with about 1.8% in the top ten. Sequencing used PBMCs. The receptors originated from a man between 18 and 35 years old in good health and CMV-seronegative.

The chain couples TRBV28 to TRBJ2-5; 9 bases map to TRBD2. Germline CDR1 is MDHEN and CDR2 is SYDVKM. CDR3 size: 16 residues. The V segment lost 6 bases and the J segment 5 bases; nucleotides outside the gene matches: 13. CDR3 sequence (DNA): TGTGCCAGCAGGCGTAATAAGGCGGGGGGGCTGGAGACCCAGTACTTC. It specifies CASRRNKAGGLETQYF.

This clone was detected only once. The chain couples TRBV11-2 to TRBJ1-2; D unclear. The length of the CDR3 is 15 residues. Germline V gene data show CDR1 as SGHAT and CDR2 as FQNNGV. V lost 1 base and J lost 0, with 9 bases in between. This CDR3 reads CASSLGSETNYGYTF. The CDR3 DNA reads TGTGCCAGCAGCTTAGGCAGCGAGACTAACTATGGCTACACCTTC. Supplemented by reference TRBV11-2 and TRBJ1-2, the full variable domain reads EAGVAQSPRYKIIEKRQSVAFWCNPISGHATLYWYQQILGQGPKLLIQFQNNGVVDDSQLPKDRFSAERLKGVDSTLKIQPAKLEDSAVYLCASSLGSETNYGYTFGSGTRLTVV.

The genes are TRBV9 and TRBJ1-1, with unresolved D. There are 16 residues in the CDR3. CDR1 is SGDLS and CDR2 is YYNGEE in the germline V gene. The V end was cut by 2 bases, the J end by 2 bases, with 16 bases between. The CDR3 DNA reads as TGTGCCAGCAGCGTCTCTACAGTGACGGCAAACACTGAAGCTTTCTTT. The encoded protein is CASSVSTVTANTEAFF.

CDR3 coding DNA: TGTGCCACCTCTGAACGGGAGTACCAAGAGACCCAGTACTTC. Protein: CATSEREYQETQYF. The chain combines TRBV2 with TRBJ2-5; a weak D match, TRBD2 (6 bases). Trimming took 10 bases from V and 0 from J, leaving 15 bases between them. Germline lookup yields CDR1 SNHLY and CDR2 FYNNEI. The CDR3 has 14 amino acids. Supplemented by reference TRBV2 and TRBJ2-5, the full variable domain reads EPEVTQTPSHQVTQMGQEVILRCVPISNHLYFYWYRQILGQKVEFLVSFYNNEISEKSEIFDDQFSVERPDGSNFTLKIRSTKLEDSAMYFCATSEREYQETQYFGPGTRLLVL.

The V call is TRBV2, the J call TRBJ2-5; TRBD1 matches at 8 bases. V lost 3 bases, J lost 5 bases, and 5 bases stayed unmatched. The germline CDR1 and CDR2 sequences are SNHLY and FYNNEI. This CDR3 is 14 amino acids long. The CDR3 nucleotides are TGTGCCAGCAGTGACGACAGGGGATTCGAGACCCAGTACTTC. Protein product: CASSDDRGFETQYF.

For the CDR3, the DNA is TGTGCCAGCAGCTTAGGGGGGGGCAGAACCAAAAACATTCAGTACTTC. It is translated as CASSLGGGRTKNIQYF. V gene TRBV7-6 combines with J gene TRBJ2-4; D perhaps matches TRBD2 (7 bases). Per the germline V gene, CDR1 is SGHVS and CDR2 is FNYEAQ. The CDR3 has 16 amino acids. V gave up 1 base and J gave up 2 bases, with 12 bases separating them.

The chain uses TRBV28 and TRBJ2-1; 8 bases are a match to TRBD1. The length of the CDR3 is 16 residues. V trimming: 3 bases; J trimming: 12 bases; junction bases outside the gene matches: 16. Per germline, CDR1 MDHEN and CDR2 SYDVKM. The CDR3 sequence: CASSFNPGQVGVVQFF. The CDR3 DNA is TGTGCCAGCAGTTTCAATCCGGGACAGGTCGGAGTGGTGCAGTTCTTC.

The CDR3 loop reads CATSRAMTGELFF. CDR3 DNA: TGTGCCACCAGCAGAGCTATGACCGGGGAGCTGTTTTTT. The chain joins TRBV15 to TRBJ2-2; D gene ambiguous. The CDR3 spans 13 residues. Germline values: CDR1 LNHNV, CDR2 YYDKDF (reference sequence). Trimming stripped 1 base from V and 5 bases from J, with 5 bases between.

The DNA for the CDR3 is TGCGCCAGCAGTGAGTCGATAGAGAATTCACCCCTCCACTTT. This codes for CASSESIENSPLHF. The chain uses TRBV10-1 and TRBJ1-6; no definite D call. The CDR3 is 14 residues long. Germline V gives CDR1 WNHNN, CDR2 SYGVQD (reference sequence). Between the trimmed V and J ends, which lost 0 bases and 7 bases, there was a span of 7 bases.

The chain joins TRBV18 to TRBJ1-6; no firm D call. V was shortened by 3 bases and J by 8 bases, with 5 bases between the two germline ends. CDR1 and CDR2 from the germline V gene are KGHSH and LQKENI. This CDR3 contains 12 residues. CDR3 protein: CASSPGDSPLHF. The CDR3 region has the DNA TGTGCCAGCTCACCTGGAGATTCACCCCTCCACTTT.

A few counts support this clone. The chain uses TRBV5-4 and TRBJ1-6, with D possibly being TRBD1 (6 bases). This CDR3 contains 15 residues. The ends were cut back, 2 bases at V and 8 bases at J, with 14 bases in the middle. Germline CDR1 SGHNT, CDR2 YYREEE (reference sequence). The chain's CDR3 is CASSLNREIDSPLHF. The CDR3 DNA is TGTGCCAGCAGCTTAAACAGGGAGATTGATTCACCCCTCCACTTT.

The chain recombines TRBV4-1 with TRBJ1-4, with 10 nucleotides matching TRBD1. Germline lookup yields CDR1 MGHRA and CDR2 YSYEKL. The CDR3 has 16 residues. Unmatched junction bases numbered 4, after V lost 1 base and J lost 5 bases. The CDR3 DNA sequence: TGCGCCAGCAGCCAAGGCCGACAGGGGGCAAATGAAAAACTGTTTTTT. It is translated as CASSQGRQGANEKLFF.

A single count supports this clone. The chain links TRBV30 to TRBJ1-4; possible D gene TRBD1, 6 bases. V was clipped by 4 bases and J by 5 bases, with 8 bases between them. Per germline, CDR1 GTSNPN and CDR2 SVGIG (reference sequence). This CDR3 comprises 12 residues. The CDR3 loop is CAWKQGNEKLFF. CDR3 sequence (DNA): TGTGCCTGGAAACAGGGAAATGAAAAACTGTTTTTT.

Comments on this clone: A much larger clone differs by one base, so this may be a read error. V is TRBV19 and J is TRBJ2-7, with 8 bases matching TRBD1. CDR3 length equals 12 residues. Losses at the gene ends were 6 bases for V and 4 bases for J; bases not matched to a gene: 2. Looked up from germline, CDR1 is LNHDA and CDR2 is SQIVND (reference sequence). The DNA for the CDR3 is TGTGCCAGTAGCCAGGGGGCATACGAGCAGTACTTC. This codes for CASSQGAYEQYF. The whole variable domain, filled in from reference TRBV19 and TRBJ2-7, reads DGGITQSPKYLFRKEGQNVTLSCEQNLNHDAMYWYRQDPGQGLRLIYYSQIVNDFQKGDIAEGYSVSREKKESFPLTVTSAQKNPTAFYLCASSQGAYEQYFGPGTRLTVT.

J is TRBJ2-7 and V is TRBV6-5, with a possible D match to TRBD1 (6 bases). In germline, CDR1 is MNHEY, CDR2 SVGAGI. V lost 10 bases to trimming and J lost 2 bases, with 21 bases between them. This CDR3 comprises 15 residues. CDR3 DNA: TGTGCCACAACAACCCTCCGGGACACCCCCTACGAGCAGTACTTC. Translation: CATTTLRDTPYEQYF.

The chain has TRBV5-6 and TRBJ2-7, with 7 nucleotides matching TRBD2. The CDR3 covers 15 residues. V dropped 0 bases and J dropped 6; count of bases not matched to a gene: 9. CDR1 and CDR2 (germline): SGHDT, YYEEEE. In DNA form, the CDR3 reads TGTGCCAGCAGCTTGGCCGACGGGAGGAGGTCCGAGCAGTACTTC. The encoded protein is CASSLADGRRSEQYF.

The chain joins TRBV5-1 to TRBJ1-1, with D perhaps matching TRBD1 (6 bases). V was clipped by 5 bases and J by 0 bases, with 8 bases between them. The germline V gene encodes CDR1 SGHRS and CDR2 YFSETQ. The CDR3 contains 13 residues. Here the CDR3 reads CASRTGLNTEAFF. Here the CDR3 DNA reads TGCGCCAGCAGAACAGGGTTGAACACTGAAGCTTTCTTT. Complete variable domain (other parts from reference TRBV5-1 and TRBJ1-1): KAGVTQTPRYLIKTRGQQVTLSCSPISGHRSVSWYQQTPGQGLQFLFEYFSETQRNKGNFPGRFSGRQFSNSRSEMNVSTLELGDSALYLCASRTGLNTEAFFGQGTRLTVV.

CDR3 loop: CASSLALTGVGYTF. CDR3 in DNA: TGTGCCAGCAGCTTAGCCCTCACAGGGGTTGGCTACACCTTC. This rearrangement joins TRBV7-2 to TRBJ1-2; 7 nucleotides line up with TRBD1. The CDR3 is 14 amino acids. Trimming at V came to 0 bases and at J to 7 bases, leaving 5 bases not matched to a gene. Germline loops: CDR1 SGHTA, CDR2 FQGNSA.

The chain has TRBV5-1 and TRBJ2-1; 9 nucleotides agree with TRBD1. In germline, CDR1 is SGHRS, CDR2 YFSETQ. This CDR3 spans 19 amino acids. V was pared by 0 bases and J by 0 bases, with 10 bases of the junction left unmatched. CDR3 sequence: CASSLELLGQGSSYNEQFF. The CDR3 bases are TGCGCCAGCAGCTTGGAGCTTTTGGGACAGGGTAGCTCCTACAATGAGCAGTTCTTC.

This clone was picked up one time. This chain connects TRBV6-5 to TRBJ2-7, with 10 bases fitting TRBD1. The CDR3 totals 14 residues. In germline, CDR1 is MNHEY, CDR2 SVGAGI. V lost 4 bases to trimming and J lost 4 bases; unmatched junction nucleotides: 4. The CDR3 region is CASSFGQGVYEQYF. CDR3 nucleotide sequence: TGTGCCAGCAGTTTTGGACAGGGGGTGTACGAGCAGTACTTC.